Described below is a single T cell receptor (beta chain) sequence and its context. Its antigen is still unknown. Trimming left V 2 bases short and J 2 bases short, with 13 bases between. Germline values: CDR1 SGHVS, CDR2 FNYEAQ. The CDR3 extends over 15 amino acids. TCRdb re-called the reads through MiXCR, storing one row per CDR3 protein. This repertoire shows 360,000 or so distinct CDR3 sequences, about 35% found once; its top ten account for about 13%. These data are taken from a study of T cell repertoires in cytomegalovirus infection. Study as a whole: Use of recently identified HLA-C-restricted and well-studied HLA-B-restricted CMV epitopes was part of the study. Shared public TCR beta signatures pointed to both CMV infection and a matching HLA type. Whole-study findings and limits: The ex vivo response was dominated by HLA-C-restricted CMV-specific TCR beta clonotypes. Identification of carriers of CMV plus the relevant HLA was achieved through cumulative public TCR beta family frequency.

The source is a human donor in good health (CMV status not recorded). Some clones in this sample may be carry-over from other donors' samples. Specimen: cultured PBMCs, collected from culture after CMV antigen stimulation. The V call is TRBV7-6, the J call TRBJ2-7, with TRBD2 as a possible D gene (6 bases). CDR3 sequence (DNA): TGTGCCAGCAGCTTACATACTAGCCGACCCTACGAGCAGTACTTC. This gives the protein CASSLHTSRPYEQYF.